This T cell receptor beta chain was retrieved from a study of STAT5B mutations in CD4+ large granular lymphocyte leukemia. Looking at the study overall: The CDR3 'QG' motif was associated with a particular HLA allele among healthy donors. Study-wide findings and caveats: Higher CD4+ than CD8+ T-LGLL clonality might reflect small sample size. CD4-sorted patient repertoires seemed more clonal than healthy CD4+ repertoires.

This clone was seen only once. No antigen is known for it. Only in-frame clones appear in the TCRdb table, and some are missing; sequencing was by immunoSEQ multiplex PCR. The profile shows roughly 32,000 clones, more than 75% of them singletons. The sequence was obtained from a human donor in good health. The specimen sequenced was CD4+ T cells from blood buffy coats.

The CDR3 DNA reads TGCGCCAGCAGCTTGGGCGGGACAAGAATTTACAATGAGCAGTTCTTC. Translating it yields CASSLGGTRIYNEQFF. This sequence joins TRBV5-1 and TRBJ2-1; D may correspond to TRBD1 or TRBD2 (6 bases each). The germline V gene encodes CDR1 SGHRS and CDR2 YFSETQ. With 0 bases removed from V and 4 bases from J, the gap between germline ends came to 14 bases. CDR3 size: 16 residues.